A selection of T cell receptor beta chains follows, all from one sample in a study of blood T cell repertoires in COVID-19. Produced via immunoSEQ multiplex PCR; TCRdb's table is partial and in-frame only. The sample shows 200,000 to 300,000 clones, roughly 76% of them seen only once. Input material: peripheral blood. The receptor source for this set is a woman older than 75 with COVID-19, enrolled during active disease. Both conserved end residues are part of each CDR3. Fields, in order: V gene, CDR3 protein.

V: TRBV6-6; CDR3: CASSLMGGTDTQYF
V: TRBV5-1; CDR3: CASSLGDRFTGELFF
V: TRBV9; CDR3: CASSVSVGNTIYF
V: TRBV6-6; CDR3: CASSSGRYETQYF
V: TRBV3-1/TRBV3-2; CDR3: CASRGTRRNTQYF
V: TRBV15; CDR3: CATSRGVAGYGYTF
V: TRBV2; CDR3: CASSETAYSNQPQHF
V: TRBV7-2; CDR3: CASSPIGSGGYEQFF
V: TRBV6-5; CDR3: CAARTGKTGYTF
V: TRBV5-1; CDR3: CAGSFLPSGGTETQYF
V: TRBV18; CDR3: CASSPSAPSTTHQPQHF
V: TRBV30; CDR3: CAWSGGIRETQYF
V: TRBV30; CDR3: CAWMREALDEQFF
V: TRBV24-1; CDR3: CATSEEGGFGNEQFF
V: TRBV7-2; CDR3: CASSLTASGPSTDTQYF
V: TRBV2; CDR3: CASRAVNQPQHF
V: TRBV9; CDR3: CASSVVPTYNSPLHF
V: TRBV2; CDR3: CASSPPVGLGTDTQYF
V: TRBV30; CDR3: CAWRTPGMVNQPQHF
V: TRBV19; CDR3: CASSIEAGNSPFDTQYF
V: TRBV7-2; CDR3: CASSLYRGQETQYF
V: TRBV5-6; CDR3: CASSAGPGGEKLFF
V: TRBV27; CDR3: CASSFRTADTQYF
V: TRBV30; CDR3: CAWRDQGWGEQYF
V: TRBV28; CDR3: CASSRGLAGVPLMYNEQFF
V: TRBV6-2/TRBV6-3; CDR3: CASSYPAGDYSETQYF
V: TRBV28; CDR3: CASTVGGANEKLFF
V: TRBV6-5; CDR3: CASCEGPYTEAFF
V: TRBV28; CDR3: CASSPGQVWIGNTIYF